This T cell receptor (beta chain) was profiled in a study of shared clonotypes between healthy human individuals. Produced via immunoSEQ multiplex PCR; TCRdb's table is partial and in-frame only. The sample holds around 1,900,000 clones, approximately 92% seen once. Germline trimming cut 4 bases from V and 4 bases from J; bases unmatched to any gene: 12. In germline, CDR1 is SGHRS, CDR2 YFSETQ. The CDR3 covers 16 residues. Naive CD8 cells comprised CD45RO-negative, CCR7-positively selected cells, excluding terminally differentiated effector memory CD45RA+ cells. Donors were Caucasian adults residing in Nashville, Tennessee, USA.

This clonotype was sampled from a man aged 18 to 30 in good health. Some clones in this sample may be carry-over from other donors' samples. The specimen was naive CD8+ T cells from PBMCs. V gene TRBV5-1 combines with J gene TRBJ2-7; the match to TRBD1 covers 9 bases. CDR3 in DNA: TGCGCCAGCAGCCCTTTTCCCGGGACAGGGTCGTACGAGCAGTACTTC. Protein: CASSPFPGTGSYEQYF.